The 10 T cell receptor beta chains in this list originate from one sample, sequenced in a study of T-cell reconstitution after alpha-beta-depleted transplantation in children. During its preparation, the TCRbeta library received unique molecular identifiers. TCRdb reprocessed the PCR reads with MiXCR, giving one entry per CDR3 protein. The profile covers around 250,000 distinct CDR3 sequences, with approximately 9.6% appearing a single time and around a tenth taken by the ten largest. The sequences come from PBMCs from the stem cell graft donor, collected from the stem cell graft. All receptors derive from a human donor who donated a stem cell graft to a child with SCID.

The chain combines TRBV12-5 with TRBJ2-2, with D perhaps matching TRBD2 (6 bases). Germline V gene data show CDR1 as LGHNT and CDR2 as FRNRAP. The CDR3 is 16 residues long. V was cut by 5 bases and J by 0 bases, with 13 bases left in between. The CDR3 reads CASGPRGTPNTGELFF. In nucleotides, the CDR3 is TGTGCTAGTGGTCCTCGGGGGACTCCGAACACCGGGGAGCTGTTTTTT.

This clonotype was seen only a few times. CDR3 amino acids: CASSPGLAFIDTQYF. The CDR3 DNA follows: TGTGCCAGCAGCCCCGGACTAGCTTTTATAGATACGCAGTATTTT. This sequence joins TRBV27 and TRBJ2-3; 8 bases line up with TRBD2. After removal of 6 bases from V and 5 bases from J, the junction contained 10 bases not matched to a gene. Germline V lookup: CDR1 MNHEY, CDR2 SMNVEV (reference sequence). The CDR3 consists of 15 residues.

This chain uses TRBV10-3 with TRBJ1-4; D is ambiguous. CDR3 size: 14 residues. From germline, CDR1 is ENHRY and CDR2 SYGVKD. Trimming left V 3 bases short and J 5 bases short, with 10 bases between. Written as DNA, the CDR3 is TGTGCCATCAGTGATAATATAGAAAATGAAAAACTGTTTTTT. Amino acids: CAISDNIENEKLFF.

The table lists this clonotype with many counts. The chain has TRBV5-1 and TRBJ2-5; no reliable D call. The germline CDR1 and CDR2 sequences are SGHRS and YFSETQ. The germline V and J ends were trimmed by 4 bases and 1 base, with 11 bases remaining between them. The CDR3 sequence is 14 residues long. The CDR3 here is CASSAGRIQETQYF. The CDR3 DNA reads as TGCGCCAGCAGCGCCGGACGGATCCAAGAGACCCAGTACTTC. The variable domain in full, with the rest retrieved from reference TRBV5-1 and TRBJ2-5, is KAGVTQTPRYLIKTRGQQVTLSCSPISGHRSVSWYQQTPGQGLQFLFEYFSETQRNKGNFPGRFSGRQFSNSRSEMNVSTLELGDSALYLCASSAGRIQETQYFGPGTRLLVL.

This clonotype was seen more than once but under ten times. V gene TRBV9 combines with J gene TRBJ1-1; D gene uncertain. The CDR3 is 15 amino acids. Trimming stripped 0 bases from V and 2 bases from J, with 11 bases between. Germline V gene data show CDR1 as SGDLS and CDR2 as YYNGEE. For the CDR3, the DNA is TGTGCCAGCAGCGTAGGTTCAAGGTTAAACACTGAAGCTTTCTTT. Amino acid sequence: CASSVGSRLNTEAFF.

This clonotype was seen only a few times. The chain employs TRBV7-9 and TRBJ2-7; 8 bases fit TRBD2. The CDR3 sequence is 14 residues long. Germline V gene lookup returns CDR1 SEHNR and CDR2 FQNEAQ (reference sequence). V gave up 4 bases and J gave up 6 bases; unmatched junction bases: 8. The CDR3 region has the DNA TGTGCCAGCAGCTCATCGGGACTAGTCGGCGAGCAGTACTTC. This gives the protein CASSSSGLVGEQYF.

This clonotype has ten or more counts. The chain links TRBV7-8 to TRBJ2-3; no clear D. Germline values: CDR1 SGHVS, CDR2 FQNEAQ. This CDR3 has 12 amino acids. V lost 4 bases, J lost 2 bases, and 4 bases lay in between. As DNA, the CDR3 is TGTGCCAGCAGCTCAAACACAGATACGCAGTATTTT. This translates into CASSSNTDTQYF.

The chain recombines TRBV7-9 with TRBJ2-7; 7 nucleotides agree with TRBD1. After removal of 5 bases from V and 3 bases from J, the junction contained 10 bases not matched to a gene. Looked up from germline, CDR1 is SEHNR and CDR2 is FQNEAQ (reference sequence). This CDR3 is built from 15 residues. The CDR3 loop is CASSQEGAGVYEQYF. CDR3 in DNA: TGTGCCAGCAGCCAAGAGGGGGCCGGAGTCTACGAGCAGTACTTC.

The chain links TRBV20-1 to TRBJ1-4; no clear D. V was trimmed by 5 bases and J by 4 bases, leaving 8 bases between them. This CDR3 contains 12 residues. The germline gives CDR1 DFQATT, CDR2 SNEGSKA (reference sequence). The chain's CDR3 is CSAWSHNEKLFF. The CDR3 nucleotides read TGCAGTGCTTGGTCTCATAATGAAAAACTGTTTTTT.

This clonotype has only a few counts. The chain recombines TRBV4-1 with TRBJ2-5; no reliable D call. Germline V gives CDR1 MGHRA, CDR2 YSYEKL. V lost 1 base, J lost 5 bases, and 5 bases lay in between. The CDR3 contains 12 residues. CDR3 sequence reads: CASSQGAETQYF. CDR3 DNA: TGCGCCAGCAGCCAAGGGGCCGAGACCCAGTACTTC.